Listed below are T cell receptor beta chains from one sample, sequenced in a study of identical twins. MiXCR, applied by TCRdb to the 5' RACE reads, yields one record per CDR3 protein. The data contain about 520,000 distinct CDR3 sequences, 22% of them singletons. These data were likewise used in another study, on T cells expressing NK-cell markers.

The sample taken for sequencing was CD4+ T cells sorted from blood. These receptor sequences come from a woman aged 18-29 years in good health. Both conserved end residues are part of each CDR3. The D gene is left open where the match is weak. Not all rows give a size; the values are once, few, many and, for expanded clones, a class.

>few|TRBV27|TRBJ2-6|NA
TGTGCCAGCAGCGACCCCCCCGGGTCTGGGGCCAACGTCCTGACTTTC
CASSDPPGSGANVLTF
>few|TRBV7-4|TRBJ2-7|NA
TGTGCCAGCAGCTTATATGGGACCTCCAAACACGAGCAGTACTTC
CASSLYGTSKHEQYF
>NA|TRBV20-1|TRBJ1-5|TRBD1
TGCAGTGCTACCCACAGGGGGCTTAGACAGCCCCAGCATTTT
CSATHRGLRQPQHF
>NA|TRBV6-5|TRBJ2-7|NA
TGTGCCACCACCACTGGGTACGAGCAGTACTTC
CATTTGYEQYF
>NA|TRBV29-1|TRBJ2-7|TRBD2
TGCAGCGTGGACCGTAGCGGGGCAGGGCCCTACGAGCAGTACTTC
CSVDRSGAGPYEQYF
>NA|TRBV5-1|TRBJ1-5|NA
TGCGCCAGCAGCCCCGGGGACAATTATCAGCCCCAGCATTTT
CASSPGDNYQPQHF
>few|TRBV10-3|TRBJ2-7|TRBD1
TGTGCCATCAGCCCCGACAGGGCTGCTGCCTACGAGCAGTACTTC
CAISPDRAAAYEQYF
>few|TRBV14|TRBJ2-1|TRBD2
TGTGCCAGCAGCCACCTTGGGAAGGGACTAGCGGTAAACAATGAGCAGTTCTTC
CASSHLGKGLAVNNEQFF
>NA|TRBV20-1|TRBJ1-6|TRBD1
TGCAGTGCTACCAAAGGGACAGTGGAATCACCCCTCCACTTT
CSATKGTVESPLHF
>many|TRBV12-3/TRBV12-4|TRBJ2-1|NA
TGTGCCAGCAGTTTAGGATTTTGGTATGAGCAGTTCTTC
CASSLGFWYEQFF
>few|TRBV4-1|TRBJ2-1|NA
TGCGCCAGCAAAGCTCCGGCAGGGGTGACAGGTGAGCAGTTCTTC
CASKAPAGVTGEQFF
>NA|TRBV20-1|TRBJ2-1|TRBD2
TGCAGTGCTAGCCCCCTAGCGGGTGTCGAGAATGAGCAGTTCTTC
CSASPLAGVENEQFF
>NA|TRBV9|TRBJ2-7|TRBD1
TGTGCCAGCAGCTTATCCGGGACAGGGGCTTCCTACGAGCAGTACTTC
CASSLSGTGASYEQYF
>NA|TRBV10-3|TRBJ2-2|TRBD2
TGTGCCATCAGTACCCGGGGGGGTACGGCCACCGGGGAGCTGTTTTTT
CAISTRGGTATGELFF
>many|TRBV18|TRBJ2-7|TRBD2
TGTGCCAGCTCACGACTAGCGGGAGGGGCCTACGAGCAGTACTTC
CASSRLAGGAYEQYF
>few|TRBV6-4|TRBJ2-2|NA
TGTGCCAGCAGTGCAGGAGGTTCGAACACCGGGGAGCTGTTTTTT
CASSAGGSNTGELFF
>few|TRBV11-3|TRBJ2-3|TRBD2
TGTGCCAGCAGCTTAGGACTAGCGGAGATGACAGATACGCAGTATTTT
CASSLGLAEMTDTQYF
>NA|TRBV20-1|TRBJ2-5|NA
TGCAGTGCTAGAGATCCCGTGTCCCAGTACTTC
CSARDPVSQYF
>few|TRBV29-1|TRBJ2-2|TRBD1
TGCAGCTTCCGGGGACAGCTAACCGGGGAGCTGTTTTTT
CSFRGQLTGELFF
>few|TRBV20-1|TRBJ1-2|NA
TGCAGTGCTAGAGATCTGGCTAACTATGGCTACACCTTC
CSARDLANYGYTF
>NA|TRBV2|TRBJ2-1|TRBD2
TGTGCCAGCAGACCTAGCGGGGGGGCAAGAGAGCAGTTCTTC
CASRPSGGAREQFF
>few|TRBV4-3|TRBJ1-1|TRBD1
TGCGCCAGCAGCCCCGGGACAGGGCCGAACACTGAAGCTTTCTTT
CASSPGTGPNTEAFF
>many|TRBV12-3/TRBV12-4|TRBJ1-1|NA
TGTGCCAGCAGTGGGGATTCCACTGAAGCTTTCTTT
CASSGDSTEAFF
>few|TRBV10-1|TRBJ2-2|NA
TGCGCCAGCGGGTGGGACCGTACCACCGGGGAGCTGTTTTTT
CASGWDRTTGELFF
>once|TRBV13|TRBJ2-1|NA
TGTGCCAGCAGGTGGCATGAGACCTCCTACAATGAGCAGTTCTTC
CASRWHETSYNEQFF
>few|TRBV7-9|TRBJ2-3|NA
TGTGCCAGCAGCCTCAGGCCGGGGGCTCTCACAGATACGCAGTATTTT
CASSLRPGALTDTQYF
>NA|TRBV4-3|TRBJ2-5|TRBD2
TGCGCCAGCAGCCAAGGAGGCGGGAGAAACCAAGAGACCCAGTACTTC
CASSQGGGRNQETQYF
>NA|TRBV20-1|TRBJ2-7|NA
TGCAGTGCTAGTCCTCCCTACGAGCAGTACTTC
CSASPPYEQYF
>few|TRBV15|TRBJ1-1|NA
TGTGCCACCAGCAGAGATAGGGCCACGGCTTTCTTT
CATSRDRATAFF
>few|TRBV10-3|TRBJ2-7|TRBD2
TGTGCCATCCGTCAGGCCAGCGGGGGCTCCGAGCAGTACTTC
CAIRQASGGSEQYF
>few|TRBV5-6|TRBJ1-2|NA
TGTGCCAGCAGCTTGCAGGGGCGCTATGGCTACACCTTC
CASSLQGRYGYTF
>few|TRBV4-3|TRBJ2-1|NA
TGCGCCAGCAGCCAAGTTCGGGGAGTTGAGCAGTTCTTC
CASSQVRGVEQFF
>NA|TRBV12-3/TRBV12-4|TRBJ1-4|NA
TGTGCCAGCAGTTTACGGGGGTCTAATGAAAAACTGTTTTTT
CASSLRGSNEKLFF
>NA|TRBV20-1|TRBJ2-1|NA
TGCAGTGCCCAGACAGCTACATTTTCCTACAATGAGCAGTTCTTC
CSAQTATFSYNEQFF
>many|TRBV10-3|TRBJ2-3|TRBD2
TGTGCCATCAGTGACCCACGGGGGGGCACAGATACGCAGTATTTT
CAISDPRGGTDTQYF